The 17 T cell receptor beta chains listed next were all sequenced from one sample in a study of spatial heterogeneity in lung cancer. Time point meaning: blood at routine non-recurrence follow-up after resection. TCRdb recomputed calls from the 5' RACE reads with MiXCR, one row per CDR3 protein. The sample consists of under 150,000 distinct CDR3 sequences, 10% to 12% of them appearing once. Material: PBMCs, obtained at follow-up. The receptors here all came from a female donor with early-stage non-small cell lung cancer.

There are many counts of this clonotype. The chain is built from TRBV13 and TRBJ1-4, with a weak D call TRBD1 (6 bases). The germline gives CDR1 PRHDT, CDR2 FYEKMQ (reference sequence). This CDR3 has 16 amino acids. V was cut by 5 bases and J by 3 bases, with 16 bases left in between. CDR3 sequence reads: CASSEGVSEANEKLFF. DNA for the CDR3: TGTGCCAGCAGCGAGGGGGTTTCGGAGGCTAATGAAAAACTGTTTTTT.

The chain uses TRBV12-3 or TRBV12-4 and TRBJ2-2; TRBD2 aligns across 14 bases. The V and J ends lost 5 bases and 5 bases, in that order; junction bases with no gene match: 7. There are 17 residues in the CDR3. The chain's CDR3 is CASSGGLAGVGTGELFF. In DNA form, the CDR3 reads TGTGCCAGCAGTGGGGGACTAGCGGGAGTAGGAACCGGGGAGCTGTTTTTT.

This clonotype appeared a single time. A much larger clone lies one base from this, so it may be a read error. The CDR3 sequence: CSASGPSGSGTGELFF. DNA for the CDR3: TGCAGCGCTTCCGGGCCTAGCGGGAGTGGAACCGGGGAGCTGTTTTTT. The rearrangement uses TRBV29-1 and TRBJ2-2, with 10 bases matching TRBD2. The CDR3 is 16 amino acids. V was clipped by 7 bases and J by 5 bases; unmatched bases: 13. Germline V gives CDR1 SQVTM, CDR2 ANQGSEA.

This chain connects TRBV5-1 to TRBJ1-2; D possibly corresponds to TRBD1 (6 bases). Germline values: CDR1 SGHRS, CDR2 YFSETQ. This CDR3 is 16 amino acids long. V dropped 3 bases and J dropped 1 base, with 16 bases sitting between them. In DNA form, the CDR3 reads TGCGCCAGCAGCTCGGGGGCTGCAGGGGATAACTATGGCTACACCTTC. This sequence encodes CASSSGAAGDNYGYTF.

This clonotype appeared many times. The rearrangement uses TRBV4-2 and TRBJ2-3, with TRBD2 identical over 13 bases. In germline, CDR1 is LGHNA, CDR2 YNFKEQ. This CDR3 region has 16 residues. V dropped 3 bases and J dropped 3; count of bases not matched to a gene: 3. This CDR3 reads CASSQGTSGITDTQYF. The CDR3 coding sequence is TGTGCCAGCAGCCAGGGGACTAGCGGGATAACAGATACGCAGTATTTT.

The chain links TRBV6-2 or TRBV6-3 to TRBJ2-1, with 7 bases identical to TRBD1. The CDR3 runs 14 residues. V shed 4 bases and J 5 bases; nucleotides not matched to a gene: 5. Germline loops: CDR1 MNHEY, CDR2 SVGEGT. The chain's CDR3 is CASSSYGTDNEQFF. The CDR3 DNA is TGTGCCAGCAGTTCCTACGGGACAGACAATGAGCAGTTCTTC.

The chain employs TRBV28 and TRBJ2-2; a weak D match, TRBD2 (12 bases). The V end was cut by 7 bases, the J end by 7 bases, with 37 bases between. The CDR3 sequence is 21 residues long. Germline CDR1 reads MDHEN; CDR2 reads SYDVKM. CDR3 sequence (DNA): TGTGCCAGCAAATGGTGGGGACAGGGGGTCACTAGCGGGAGGCGCCTCGGGGAGCTGTTTTTT. Amino acid sequence: CASKWWGQGVTSGRRLGELFF.

The chain links TRBV20-1 to TRBJ1-1, with 7 bases aligning to TRBD1. Germline lookup yields CDR1 DFQATT and CDR2 SNEGSKA (reference sequence). The length of the CDR3 is 15 residues. Losses at the gene ends were 1 base for V and 2 bases for J; bases not matched to a gene: 7. The CDR3 DNA reads as TGCAGTGCTAGAGTTCAGGGGGTAGGAAACACTGAAGCTTTCTTT. Encoded protein: CSARVQGVGNTEAFF.

This clonotype was observed at least ten times. The chain recombines TRBV7-9 with TRBJ1-2; D might be TRBD1 (5 bases). V lost 1 base, J lost 2 bases, and 11 bases lay in between. This CDR3 has 15 amino acids. The germline gives CDR1 SEHNR, CDR2 FQNEAQ (reference sequence). The CDR3 sequence is CASSLDSGRNYGYTF. In DNA, the CDR3 is TGTGCCAGCAGCTTAGACTCGGGACGGAACTATGGCTACACCTTC.

This clonotype was seen a few times. The V and J genes are TRBV12-3 or TRBV12-4 and TRBJ1-2; 9 nucleotides align to TRBD1. The length of the CDR3 is 13 residues. V trimming: 5 bases; J trimming: 7 bases; junction bases outside the gene matches: 5. The CDR3 loop is CASSPRDRAGYTF. As DNA, the CDR3 is TGTGCCAGCAGTCCAAGGGACAGGGCTGGCTACACCTTC.

The V call is TRBV7-2, the J call TRBJ2-3; D is tentatively TRBD1 or TRBD2 (5 bases each). The V end was cut by 5 bases, the J end by 3 bases, with 18 bases between. CDR1 and CDR2 from the germline V gene are SGHTA and FQGNSA. The CDR3 loop spans 16 amino acids. The CDR3 reads CASSTTGTVMTDTQYF. DNA of the CDR3: TGTGCCAGCAGCACGACCGGGACGGTTATGACAGATACGCAGTATTTT.

This clonotype was detected ten times or more. The rearrangement uses TRBV6-5 and TRBJ2-3; D is unresolved. Trimming removed 9 bases from V and 1 base from J, with 11 bases in between. CDR1 is MNHEY, CDR2 SVGAGI, per germline. This CDR3 region has 13 residues. The CDR3 loop reads CASGLVGTDTQYF. For the CDR3, the DNA is TGTGCCAGTGGGTTGGTCGGCACAGATACGCAGTATTTT.

The chain employs TRBV6-2 or TRBV6-3 and TRBJ2-3; 10 positions agree with TRBD2. CDR1 is MNHEY, CDR2 SVGEGT, per germline. V gave up 7 bases and J gave up 6 bases; unmatched junction bases: 13. The length of the CDR3 is 16 residues. CDR3 DNA: TGTGCCAGCAACGAGCCGGCTAGCGGGAGTTTGGATACGCAGTATTTT. Amino acids: CASNEPASGSLDTQYF.

J is TRBJ2-1 and V is TRBV7-2; D call uncertain. Deletions cut 11 bases from V and 7 bases from J, with 21 bases between. The CDR3 has 14 residues. Germline assignment: CDR1 SGHTA and CDR2 FQGNSA. CDR3 DNA: TGTGCCGTCTCCCCTTGGAACGTGAAGAATGAGCAGTTCTTC. Its translation is CAVSPWNVKNEQFF.

This clonotype was counted at least ten times. The rearrangement uses TRBV19 and TRBJ2-2; 8 bases align to TRBD1. The V gene end was trimmed by 9 bases and the J gene end by 5 bases; junction bases not matched to a gene: 14. The germline V gene encodes CDR1 LNHDA and CDR2 SQIVND (reference sequence). This CDR3 is built from 16 residues. CDR3 protein: CASREGGRGPTGELFF. For the CDR3, the DNA is TGTGCCAGCAGAGAAGGGGGCAGGGGGCCTACCGGGGAGCTGTTTTTT.

Only a few counts were recorded for this clonotype. The chain uses TRBV7-2 and TRBJ2-1, with no clear D. The CDR3 consists of 12 residues. The V gene's germline CDR1 is SGHTA and CDR2 FQGNSA. Trimming shortened V by 5 bases and J by 9 bases, and 11 bases separated the two germline ends. CDR3 in amino acids: CASSPPASEQFF. The CDR3, as DNA: TGTGCCAGCAGCCCGCCAGCGTCTGAGCAGTTCTTC.

There are a few counts of this clonotype. J is TRBJ2-5 and V is TRBV14, with 14 bases lining up with TRBD2. V dropped 1 base and J dropped 5; count of bases not matched to a gene: 9. The CDR3 sequence is 18 residues long. Germline assignment: CDR1 SGHDN and CDR2 FVKESK. CDR3 sequence: CASSQAYGTSGRSETQYF. The CDR3 DNA reads TGTGCCAGCAGCCAAGCATACGGGACTAGCGGGAGATCCGAGACCCAGTACTTC.